The entry that follows covers one T cell receptor (beta chain) sequence. The protocol was immunoSEQ multiplex PCR, while the TCRdb copy is restricted to in-frame clones and leaves out a portion. The table has about 84,000 clones, around nine tenths seen once. The data were obtained in a study of OX40 agonist ivuxolimab in advanced cancers. Researchers took blood at baseline, on cycle 4 day 1, and on cycle 7 day 1. J was trimmed by 2 bases and V by 4 bases; bases with no gene match: 9. The CDR3 sequence is 17 residues long. The germline V gene encodes CDR1 SGHRS and CDR2 YFSETQ. Sequenced material: CD4+ or CD8+ T cells sorted from blood, taken in a trial of the OX40 agonist ivuxolimab. The rearrangement joins TRBV5-1 to TRBJ2-3, with TRBD2 matching 11 bases. The TCR sequence derives from an adult with an advanced solid tumor such as melanoma, head and neck, liver or kidney cancer. CDR3 nucleotides: TGCGCCAGCAGCGCCCGGACTAGCGGGTTTTCCACAGATACGCAGTATTTT. Translation: CASSARTSGFSTDTQYF. Supplemented by reference TRBV5-1 and TRBJ2-3, the full variable domain reads KAGVTQTPRYLIKTRGQQVTLSCSPISGHRSVSWYQQTPGQGLQFLFEYFSETQRNKGNFPGRFSGRQFSNSRSEMNVSTLELGDSALYLCASSARTSGFSTDTQYFGPGTRLTVL.